This TCR beta chain derives from a study of identical twins. Findings and limits, study-wide: Because invariant MAIT and iNKT cells could be present, zero-insertion analyses could be partly confounded.

The authors used template switching to add a universal primer site and gave cDNA unique molecular identifiers. TCRdb reanalysed the 5' RACE reads using MiXCR and keeps one entry per CDR3 protein. The table shows just under 650,000 distinct CDR3 sequences, with roughly 7.1% occurring only once. All of the donors were Caucasians in good health. With 4 bases clipped from V and 4 bases from J, the junction kept 9 bases outside the gene matches. Germline V gives CDR1 SGHRS, CDR2 YFSETQ. This CDR3 contains 16 residues. This clonotype has a handful of counts. Its antigen is as yet unknown. The data were also submitted as part of a second study, on yellow fever vaccine responses in identical twins.

This receptor was obtained from a woman aged 18-29 years in good health. The specimen was PBMCs. The chain carries TRBV5-1 and TRBJ2-5; TRBD2 agrees at 11 bases. The CDR3 protein is CASSPLLAGGGETQYF. CDR3 DNA sequence: TGCGCCAGCAGCCCCCTGCTAGCGGGGGGAGGAGAGACCCAGTACTTC.